The rows below give T cell receptor beta chains drawn from one sample of a study of cytomegalovirus exposure and HLA in healthy donors. Sequenced by immunoSEQ multiplex PCR; TCRdb stores in-frame clones only, minus some. The table has some 150,000 clones, roughly four fifths seen once; the top ten hold around 7%. Input material: PBMCs. The receptors were gathered from a man between 25 and 39 years old in good health and CMV-seronegative. Both conserved end residues are part of each CDR3. Each record gives: V gene, clone size, J gene, D gene, CDR3 DNA, CDR3 protein. The D gene is left open where the match is weak. Clone size is stated in some rows and not others, as once, few, many or a class when expanded.

>TRBV28|-|TRBJ1-2|-
TGTGCCAGCAGTTTACTGGCAGGGGACAACTATGGCTACACCTTC
CASSLLAGDNYGYTF
>TRBV2|-|TRBJ1-2|TRBD1
TGTGCCAGCAGCGGGACAGGGGGCGCATCCTATGGCTACACCTTC
CASSGTGGASYGYTF
>TRBV29-1|-|TRBJ2-7|TRBD2
TGCAGCGGATCAACTAGCGGGAGTCGATTGTACGAGCAGTACTTC
CSGSTSGSRLYEQYF
>TRBV18|-|TRBJ2-3|TRBD1
TGTGCCAGCTCACGAAGCAGGACAGGGAACACAGATACGCAGTATTTT
CASSRSRTGNTDTQYF
>TRBV6-1|once|TRBJ1-3|-
TGTGCCAGCAGTGAACCCGGCGGGGGAAACACCATATATTTT
CASSEPGGGNTIYF
>TRBV6-1|-|TRBJ1-4|TRBD1
TGTGCCAGCAGTGGCCGGACAGGCGGAAATGAAAAACTGTTTTTT
CASSGRTGGNEKLFF
>TRBV10-3|-|TRBJ1-3|TRBD1
TGTGCCATCAGTGTTGACAGGGATGTAAACACCATATATTTT
CAISVDRDVNTIYF
>TRBV7-8|-|TRBJ2-7|-
TGTGCCAGCAGCCGTATAGCGGCAGGGCGCGAGCAGTACTTC
CASSRIAAGREQYF
>TRBV6-5|few|TRBJ1-2|TRBD1
TGTGCCAGCAGTTATCGACCCACAGGGGACTATGGCTACACCTTC
CASSYRPTGDYGYTF
>TRBV5-6|-|TRBJ2-1|-
TGTGCCAGCAGCTTGGGGCAGGGCGGCTACAATGAGCAGTTCTTC
CASSLGQGGYNEQFF
>TRBV28|few|TRBJ2-7|-
TGTGCCAACAGTTACCCCTTGAGGATGAACGTCTACGAGCAGTACTTC
CANSYPLRMNVYEQYF
>TRBV4-1|-|TRBJ1-2|-
TGCGCCAGCAGCCAAGAGGCCGGGAAAAACTATGGCTACACCTTC
CASSQEAGKNYGYTF
>TRBV27|-|TRBJ2-7|TRBD1
TGTGCCAGCAGTATCGGGACAGGGGGGCGCGAGCAGTACTTC
CASSIGTGGREQYF
>TRBV9|-|TRBJ2-3|TRBD2
TGTGCCAGCAGCGTAGTTTCTAGCGGGACGACAGATACGCAGTATTTT
CASSVVSSGTTDTQYF
>TRBV28|-|TRBJ1-1|-
TGTGCCAGCAGTCCCACATCGAACACTGAAGCTTTCTTT
CASSPTSNTEAFF
>TRBV9|once|TRBJ2-5|-
TGTGCCAGCAGCGTAGAACGGGGTCGGGAGACCCAGTACTTC
CASSVERGRETQYF
>TRBV19|-|TRBJ1-1|-
TGTGCCAGTAGTATCCCAACAGGGTCGAACACTGAAGCTTTCTTT
CASSIPTGSNTEAFF
>TRBV5-1|-|TRBJ1-1|-
TGCGCCAGCAGCTTTTCCCTTACAGGGAACACTGAAGCTTTCTTT
CASSFSLTGNTEAFF
>TRBV2|-|TRBJ2-1|TRBD2
TGTGCCAGCAGTCTCCAACCGGGACTAGCGGGTACCACTAATGAGCAGTTCTTC
CASSLQPGLAGTTNEQFF
>TRBV2|-|TRBJ2-7|TRBD2
TGTGCCAGCAGTGAGCCTAGCGGGAGGGGACAGCAGTACTTC
CASSEPSGRGQQYF
>TRBV25-1|-|TRBJ1-4|-
TGTGCCAGCAGTGAGACAGTTTCAACTAATGAAAAACTGTTTTTT
CASSETVSTNEKLFF
>TRBV27|-|TRBJ2-1|TRBD2
TGTGCCAGCGGGGGGGGACTAGCGGGAACCAATGAGCAGTTCTTC
CASGGGLAGTNEQFF
>TRBV5-3|-|TRBJ2-3|TRBD2
TGTGCCAGAAGCTCTTCTAGAGCGGGAGAAAGAGATACGCAGTATTTT
CARSSSRAGERDTQYF
>TRBV19|many|TRBJ1-5|TRBD1
TGTGCCAGTAGTCTGGACAGGGGCAATCAGCCCCAGCATTTT
CASSLDRGNQPQHF
>TRBV28|-|TRBJ2-3|-
TGTGCCAGCAGTGACAGCTTCACAGATACGCAGTATTTT
CASSDSFTDTQYF
>TRBV28|-|TRBJ2-7|-
TGTGCCAGCAGTGCGGGTAACTCCTACGAGCAGTACTTC
CASSAGNSYEQYF
>TRBV19|-|TRBJ1-1|TRBD1
TGTGCCAGTAGTCCCCACCGGGGACAGGGGAGGGGCACTGAAGCTTTCTTT
CASSPHRGQGRGTEAFF
>TRBV5-4|-|TRBJ2-7|TRBD2
TGTGCCAGCAGCTCCCCGGGACTAGAGGAGCAGTACTTC
CASSSPGLEEQYF
>TRBV11-2|-|TRBJ2-5|TRBD2
TGTGCCAGCAGCTTTTTATTATCCAGCGGGAGAGAAGAGGCCCAGTACTTC
CASSFLLSSGREEAQYF
>TRBV13|-|TRBJ1-2|TRBD1
TGTGCCAGCAGCTTAGGATGGACAGGCAACTATGGCTACACCTTC
CASSLGWTGNYGYTF
>TRBV7-3|few|TRBJ2-4|TRBD1
TGTGCCAGCAGCCCGAGACCGGGACAGACAAACATTCAGTACTTC
CASSPRPGQTNIQYF
>TRBV5-6|-|TRBJ2-2|-
TGTGCCAGCAGCGGCGGGCCCGGGGAGCTGTTTTTT
CASSGGPGELFF
>TRBV6-1|-|TRBJ1-1|-
TGTGCCAGCAGTGAAACGAGAGGGTACTGGGGCACTGAAGCTTTCTTT
CASSETRGYWGTEAFF
>TRBV6-1|-|TRBJ1-4|TRBD1
TGTGCCAGCAGTTCCCCCGCCGGACAGGGAGAAAAACTGTTTTTT
CASSSPAGQGEKLFF
>TRBV12-5|-|TRBJ2-1|-
TGTGCTAGTGGTCGAGACTTGTACAATGAGCAGTTCTTC
CASGRDLYNEQFF
>TRBV7-2|once|TRBJ1-2|-
TGTGCCAGCAGCCCTCAACAAGACAGAATCGTCTATGGCTACACCTTC
CASSPQQDRIVYGYTF
>TRBV29-1|-|TRBJ1-1|-
TGCAGCGTTGAAGATACCGGGTTAGAAGGCGCTTTCTTT
CSVEDTGLEGAFF
>TRBV30|-|TRBJ2-7|TRBD1
TGTGCCTGCCGGGACAGGGGCTACGAGCAGTACTTC
CACRDRGYEQYF
>TRBV19|-|TRBJ1-5|TRBD1
TGTGCCAGTAGTTGGACAGGAGAAAATCAGCCCCAGCATTTT
CASSWTGENQPQHF
>TRBV7-2|-|TRBJ1-5|-
TGTGCCAGAAACTATAGCAATCAGCCCCAGCATTTT
CARNYSNQPQHF
>TRBV19|once|TRBJ1-3|TRBD1
TGTGCCAGTAGTATACCGGACAGGGTCGGAAACACCATATATTTT
CASSIPDRVGNTIYF
>TRBV5-4|-|TRBJ1-6|TRBD1
TGTGCCAGCAGCTTTGGTACAGGGGGCTTCTATAATTCACCCCTCCACTTT
CASSFGTGGFYNSPLHF
>TRBV29-1|-|TRBJ2-3|TRBD2
TGCAGCGTTGCAGCGGGGGGGGCGACAGATACGCAGTATTTT
CSVAAGGATDTQYF
>TRBV5-5|few|TRBJ2-7|-
TGTGCCAGCACTCGGGGGGCCCCAGGGTACGAGCAGTACTTC
CASTRGAPGYEQYF
>TRBV18|-|TRBJ2-1|TRBD1
TGTGCCAGCTCCACCGGCCGGGACAGGGTCAATGAGCAGTTCTTC
CASSTGRDRVNEQFF
>TRBV14|-|TRBJ1-2|-
TGTGCCAGCGGGGGGGACTATGGCTACACCTTC
CASGGDYGYTF
>TRBV7-9|-|TRBJ1-4|-
TGTGCCAGCAGCGACCGGGACTCCCCTGAAAAACTGTTTTTT
CASSDRDSPEKLFF
>TRBV29-1|-|TRBJ1-2|-
TGCAGCGTCTTCGGGGTCCAGGAAGAAGGCTACACCTTC
CSVFGVQEEGYTF
>TRBV10-3|-|TRBJ2-2|TRBD1
TGTGCCATCAGTTCGACAGGGGGGAACACCGGGGAGCTGTTTTTT
CAISSTGGNTGELFF
>TRBV19|-|TRBJ2-7|-
TGTGCCAGTAATGGCAGGAGGGACGCCGAGCAGTACTTC
CASNGRRDAEQYF